This T cell receptor (beta chain) was obtained from a study of a mutant IDH1 vaccine in newly diagnosed glioma. As for the study in general: The initiation of vaccination occurred 4-6 weeks after radiotherapy alone, or with temozolomide cycles.

A remark on this clone: Its antigen is undetermined.

Germline-derived CDR1 and CDR2 are MNHEY and SVGAGI. V lost 2 bases, J lost 0 bases, and 13 bases lay in between. The CDR3 extends over 16 amino acids. Time point indicated: week 47, end of study. Doses consisted of 300 ug of mutant IDH1 20-mer peptide each, paired with topical imiquimod. Patients in the study were vaccinated eight times, receiving shots in weeks 1, 3, 5, 7, 11, 15, 19 and 23. The protocol was immunoSEQ multiplex PCR, while the TCRdb copy is restricted to in-frame clones and leaves out a portion. The table has roughly 22,000 clones, over 80% seen once. Specimen: PBMCs, collected from a glioma patient whose treatment included an IDH1 peptide vaccine. This sequence originates from a man aged 40-49 years with glioma. Some clones in this sample may be carry-over from other donors' samples. The chain links TRBV6-5 to TRBJ1-1; D possibly corresponds to TRBD1 (5 bases). CDR3 sequence: CASSYGSGIMNTEAFF. In DNA, the CDR3 is TGTGCCAGCAGTTACGGCTCAGGGATCATGAACACTGAAGCTTTCTTT.